The rows below give T cell receptor beta chains drawn from one sample of a study of T-cell reconstitution after alpha-beta-depleted transplantation in children. TCRdb itself ran the PCR reads through MiXCR, one entry per CDR3 protein. Of about 300,000 distinct CDR3 sequences in the sample, over 9% are singletons; the top ten hold 7.5%. The sample here was PBMCs, taken before TCRalphabeta/CD19-depleted stem cell transplant. The receptor set was obtained from a boy under two years old with acute myeloid leukemia, due to receive a stem cell transplant. The CDR3 runs from the conserved cysteine through the conserved F or W. A D gene is named only where the DNA matches it firmly. Where a row states a size, it is once, few, many or the class of an expanded clone; other rows omit it.

size: many
D: TRBD1
J: TRBJ2-4
V: TRBV15
DNA: TGTGCCACCAGAATTCCCGGGACAGATCTAGCCAAAAACATTCAGTACTTC
CDR3: CATRIPGTDLAKNIQYF

size: few
D: NA
J: TRBJ2-1
V: TRBV7-2
DNA: TGTGCCAGCAGCCCGGACAGACAGTACAATGAGCAGTTCTTC
CDR3: CASSPDRQYNEQFF

size: many
D: NA
J: TRBJ2-1
V: TRBV5-1
DNA: TGCGCCAGCAGCTTGGGGCCCGGGCTAGCGTACAATGAGCAGTTCTTC
CDR3: CASSLGPGLAYNEQFF

size: many
D: TRBD1
J: TRBJ2-3
V: TRBV5-1
DNA: TGCGCCAGCAGCTTGACAGGGGGTTTTAATACGCAGTATTTT
CDR3: CASSLTGGFNTQYF

size: many
D: NA
J: TRBJ2-5
V: TRBV5-6
DNA: TGTGCCAGCAGCCGCAGGGGGGTCCAAGAGACCCAGTACTTC
CDR3: CASSRRGVQETQYF

size: many
D: TRBD2
J: TRBJ2-1
V: TRBV5-5
DNA: TGTGCCAGCCTGAGCGGGATCCCTCGGGGTGAGCAGTTCTTC
CDR3: CASLSGIPRGEQFF

size: few
D: TRBD1
J: TRBJ2-3
V: TRBV28
DNA: TGTGCCAGCAGTCTGACGAGAGACAGGGGAGGATACACAGATACGCAGTATTTT
CDR3: CASSLTRDRGGYTDTQYF

size: many
D: TRBD2
J: TRBJ2-7
V: TRBV20-1
DNA: TGCAGTGCTAGCCACCTAGCGGGGGGCGCCTACGAGCAGTACTTC
CDR3: CSASHLAGGAYEQYF

size: many
D: NA
J: TRBJ2-1
V: TRBV3-1
DNA: TGTGCCAGCAGCCCCCGGTTGGGCGGGTACAATGAGCAGTTCTTC
CDR3: CASSPRLGGYNEQFF

size: many
D: NA
J: TRBJ1-2
V: TRBV12-3/TRBV12-4
DNA: TGTGCCAGCAGTGCTCCCAGCCCGGGGCGCGACTATGGCTACACCTTC
CDR3: CASSAPSPGRDYGYTF

size: many
D: NA
J: TRBJ1-3
V: TRBV28
DNA: TGTGCCAGCAGGCTTGGGGGCTCTGGAAACACCATATATTTT
CDR3: CASRLGGSGNTIYF

size: NA
D: TRBD1
J: TRBJ1-6
V: TRBV7-8
DNA: TGTGCCAGCAGCGCCAGCTACAGGGGGGATCATTCACCCCTCCACTTT
CDR3: CASSASYRGDHSPLHF

size: NA
D: NA
J: TRBJ2-7
V: TRBV7-9
DNA: TGTGCCAGCAGCAGCCAGGGAACCGAGCAGTACTTC
CDR3: CASSSQGTEQYF

size: many
D: TRBD1
J: TRBJ2-2
V: TRBV29-1
DNA: TGCAGCGTTAGACAGGGGTCAACCGGGGAGCTGTTTTTT
CDR3: CSVRQGSTGELFF

size: many
D: NA
J: TRBJ1-5
V: TRBV6-1
DNA: TGTGCCAGCAGGCCCGTAGCAGGGTTTAGTCAGCCCCAGCATTTT
CDR3: CASRPVAGFSQPQHF

size: many
D: NA
J: TRBJ2-3
V: TRBV21-1
DNA: TGTGCCAGCAGAGGGCGGGAGAAGATCGGCGGCACAGATACGCAGTATTTT
CDR3: CASRGREKIGGTDTQYF

size: many
D: NA
J: TRBJ2-3
V: TRBV20-1
DNA: TGCAGTGCTTCAGGTTCCCTTTTCACAGATACGCAGTATTTT
CDR3: CSASGSLFTDTQYF

size: many
D: TRBD1
J: TRBJ2-2
V: TRBV5-1
DNA: TGCGCCAGCAGGGACAGGATCACCGGGGAGCTGTTTTTT
CDR3: CASRDRITGELFF

size: few
D: TRBD2
J: TRBJ2-3
V: TRBV7-3
DNA: TGTGCCAGCAGATTACGCGGGAGTTACACAGATACGCAGTATTTT
CDR3: CASRLRGSYTDTQYF

size: many
D: TRBD1
J: TRBJ1-1
V: TRBV6-5
DNA: TGTGCCAGCAGTTACTGGACAGGGGAAGGCACTGAAGCTTTCTTT
CDR3: CASSYWTGEGTEAFF

size: many
D: NA
J: TRBJ2-3
V: TRBV6-5
DNA: TGTGCCAGCAGACTGGCGGGGCACCTGGTTAGCACAGATACGCAGTATTTT
CDR3: CASRLAGHLVSTDTQYF

size: many
D: TRBD2
J: TRBJ2-1
V: TRBV7-3
DNA: TGTGCCAGCAGCTTAATGGGTAGCGGGAGGGTCAATGAGCAGTTCTTC
CDR3: CASSLMGSGRVNEQFF

size: few
D: TRBD2
J: TRBJ2-1
V: TRBV18
DNA: TGTGCCAGCTCACCACGCCCCGCGCCGGGCGGGAGCTCCTACAATGAGCAGTTCTTC
CDR3: CASSPRPAPGGSSYNEQFF

size: NA
D: NA
J: TRBJ2-7
V: TRBV9
DNA: TGTGCCAGCAGCCCTGACAGATTACCCTACGAGCAGTACTTC
CDR3: CASSPDRLPYEQYF

size: many
D: TRBD1
J: TRBJ1-5
V: TRBV5-1
DNA: TGCGCCAGCAGCTTGGGACCAGGGGGCAGGGGCAATCAGCCCCAGCATTTT
CDR3: CASSLGPGGRGNQPQHF

size: many
D: TRBD2
J: TRBJ2-2
V: TRBV10-2
DNA: TGCGCCAGCAGTGAGCAAGCGGGAGGACGGACCGGGGAGCTGTTTTTT
CDR3: CASSEQAGGRTGELFF

size: few
D: TRBD2
J: TRBJ2-7
V: TRBV19
DNA: TGTGCCTCAACTAGCGGGGTAACCTACGAGCAGTACTTC
CDR3: CASTSGVTYEQYF

size: many
D: TRBD2
J: TRBJ2-5
V: TRBV20-1
DNA: TGCAGTGCCAGGAGCGGGGGGAAAGAGACCCAGTACTTC
CDR3: CSARSGGKETQYF

size: many
D: NA
J: TRBJ2-3
V: TRBV5-1
DNA: TGCGCCAGCAGCTCCATTGGCTTCGCCCCAGATACGCAGTATTTT
CDR3: CASSSIGFAPDTQYF

size: few
D: TRBD1
J: TRBJ1-2
V: TRBV15
DNA: TGTGCCACCAGCAGAGATTATCTAGACAGGGCGGTGGGCTACACCTTC
CDR3: CATSRDYLDRAVGYTF

size: many
D: NA
J: TRBJ2-7
V: TRBV12-3/TRBV12-4
DNA: TGTGCCAGCAGTTTTGGGTTCGCCTACGAGCAGTACTTC
CDR3: CASSFGFAYEQYF

size: many
D: NA
J: TRBJ2-3
V: TRBV24-1
DNA: TGTGCCACCAGTGATTTTGACACAGATACGCAGTATTTT
CDR3: CATSDFDTDTQYF

size: many
D: NA
J: TRBJ1-2
V: TRBV12-3/TRBV12-4
DNA: TGTGCCAGCAGTTTAGGGGGGATCGGCTATGGCTACACCTTC
CDR3: CASSLGGIGYGYTF

size: many
D: TRBD1
J: TRBJ2-7
V: TRBV18
DNA: TGTGCCAGCTCAACGGGGACAGGGTTGAGAGAGCAGTACTTC
CDR3: CASSTGTGLREQYF

size: NA
D: NA
J: TRBJ2-7
V: TRBV28
DNA: TGTGCCAGCAGTTCACCGAGGGCTCCCTACGAGCAGTACTTC
CDR3: CASSSPRAPYEQYF

size: many
D: TRBD2
J: TRBJ2-7
V: TRBV7-2
DNA: TGTGCCAGCAGCCCCACTAGCGGGGGGGCCTACGAGCAGTACTTC
CDR3: CASSPTSGGAYEQYF

size: many
D: TRBD1
J: TRBJ2-6
V: TRBV5-5
DNA: TGTGCCAGCAGCTTGGGGACAGGGCGATGGTCTGGGGCCAACGTCCTGACTTTC
CDR3: CASSLGTGRWSGANVLTF

size: many
D: NA
J: TRBJ1-5
V: TRBV7-9
DNA: TGTGCCAGCAGCTTAGCAGGGTCCCCTAATCAGCCCCAGCATTTT
CDR3: CASSLAGSPNQPQHF

size: many
D: NA
J: TRBJ2-1
V: TRBV7-3
DNA: TGTGCCAGCAGCTCGGACAGCTACAATGAGCAGTTCTTC
CDR3: CASSSDSYNEQFF

size: many
D: TRBD1
J: TRBJ2-2
V: TRBV5-1
DNA: TGCGCCAGCAAGCTGAGGCAGGGGGCGCCCGGGGAGCTGTTTTTT
CDR3: CASKLRQGAPGELFF